This TCR beta chain was sequenced during a study of metastatic and nonmetastatic thyroid tumors. TCRdb re-called the PCR reads via MiXCR. Of approximately 15,000 clones in the sample, about 23% were seen once. This CDR3 contains 10 residues. The ends were cut back, 2 bases at V and 6 bases at J, with 3 bases in the middle. Germline V gene data show CDR1 as GTSNPN and CDR2 as SVGIG (reference sequence). In this sample, this clone turned up many times. No treatment had been given to any patient before thyroid surgery. The TCR was taken from a female donor with papillary thyroid cancer or a benign thyroid nodule (not recorded which). Some clones in this sample may be carry-over from other donors' samples. The chain joins TRBV30 to TRBJ2-3; D call uncertain. The sequenced material came from tumor tissue. Written as DNA, the CDR3 is TGTGCCTGGAGTTGGGATACGCAGTATTTT. Its translation: CAWSWDTQYF. The complete variable domain, with remaining parts taken from reference TRBV30 and TRBJ2-3, reads SQTIHQWPATLVQPVGSPLSLECTVEGTSNPNLYWYRQAAGRGLQLLFYSVGIGQISSEVPQNLSASRPQDRQFILSSKKLLLSDSGFYLCAWSWDTQYFGPGTRLTVL.